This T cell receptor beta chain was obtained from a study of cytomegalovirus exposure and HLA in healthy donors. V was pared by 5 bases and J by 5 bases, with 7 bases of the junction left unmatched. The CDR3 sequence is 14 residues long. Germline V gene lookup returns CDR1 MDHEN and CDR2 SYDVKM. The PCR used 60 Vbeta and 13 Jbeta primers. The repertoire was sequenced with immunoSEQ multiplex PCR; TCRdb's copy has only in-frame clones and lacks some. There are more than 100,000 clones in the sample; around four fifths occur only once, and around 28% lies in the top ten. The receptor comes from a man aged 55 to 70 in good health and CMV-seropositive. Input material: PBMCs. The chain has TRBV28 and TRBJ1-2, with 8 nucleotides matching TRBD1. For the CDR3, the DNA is TGTGCCAGCAGTCGACAGGGGCCGCTTTATGGCTACACCTTC. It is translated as CASSRQGPLYGYTF.